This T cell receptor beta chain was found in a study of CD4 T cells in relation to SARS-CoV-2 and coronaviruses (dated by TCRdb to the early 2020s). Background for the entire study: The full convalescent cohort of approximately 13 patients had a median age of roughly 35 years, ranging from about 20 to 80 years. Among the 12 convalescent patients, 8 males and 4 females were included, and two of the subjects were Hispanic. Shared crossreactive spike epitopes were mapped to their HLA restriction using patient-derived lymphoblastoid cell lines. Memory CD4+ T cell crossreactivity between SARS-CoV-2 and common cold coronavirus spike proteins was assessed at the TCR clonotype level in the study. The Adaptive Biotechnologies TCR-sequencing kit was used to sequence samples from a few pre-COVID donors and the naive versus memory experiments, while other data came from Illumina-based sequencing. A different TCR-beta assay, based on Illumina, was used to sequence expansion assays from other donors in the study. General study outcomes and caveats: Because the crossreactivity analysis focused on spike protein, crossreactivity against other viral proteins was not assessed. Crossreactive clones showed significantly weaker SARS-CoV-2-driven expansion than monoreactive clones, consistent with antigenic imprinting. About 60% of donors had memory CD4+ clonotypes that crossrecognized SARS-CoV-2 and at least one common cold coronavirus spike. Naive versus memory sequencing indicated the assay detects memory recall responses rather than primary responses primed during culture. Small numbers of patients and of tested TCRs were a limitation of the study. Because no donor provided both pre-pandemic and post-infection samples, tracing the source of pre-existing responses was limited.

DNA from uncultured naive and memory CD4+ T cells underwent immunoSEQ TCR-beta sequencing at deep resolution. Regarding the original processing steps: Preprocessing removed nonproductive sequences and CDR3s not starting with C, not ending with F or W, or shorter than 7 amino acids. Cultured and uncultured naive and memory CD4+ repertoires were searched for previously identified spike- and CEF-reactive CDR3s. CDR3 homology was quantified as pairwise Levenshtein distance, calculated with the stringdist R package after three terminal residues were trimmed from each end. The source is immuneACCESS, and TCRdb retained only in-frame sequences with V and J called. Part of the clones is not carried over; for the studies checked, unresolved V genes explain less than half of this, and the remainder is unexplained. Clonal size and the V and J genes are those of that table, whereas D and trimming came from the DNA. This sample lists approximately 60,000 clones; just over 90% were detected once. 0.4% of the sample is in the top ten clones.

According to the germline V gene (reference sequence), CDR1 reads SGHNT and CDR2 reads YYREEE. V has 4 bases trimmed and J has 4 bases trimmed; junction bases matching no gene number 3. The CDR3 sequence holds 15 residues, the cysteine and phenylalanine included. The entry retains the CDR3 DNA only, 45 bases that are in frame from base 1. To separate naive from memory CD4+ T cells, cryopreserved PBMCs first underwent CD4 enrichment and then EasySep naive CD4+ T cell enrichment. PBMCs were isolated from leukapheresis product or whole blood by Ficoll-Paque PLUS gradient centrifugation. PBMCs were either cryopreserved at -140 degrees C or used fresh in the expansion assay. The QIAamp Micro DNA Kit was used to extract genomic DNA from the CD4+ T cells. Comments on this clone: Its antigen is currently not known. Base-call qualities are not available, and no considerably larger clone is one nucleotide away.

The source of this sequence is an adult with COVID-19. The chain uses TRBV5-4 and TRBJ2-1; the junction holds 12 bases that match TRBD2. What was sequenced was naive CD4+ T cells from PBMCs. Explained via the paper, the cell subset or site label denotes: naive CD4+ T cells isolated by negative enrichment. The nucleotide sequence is TGTGCCAGCAGCCCGACTAGCGGGAGTTACAATGAGCAGTTCTTC. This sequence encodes CASSPTSGSYNEQFF.